This is a list of T cell receptor beta chains from one sample in a study of PD-1 blockade in classical Hodgkin lymphoma. Profiled with immunoSEQ multiplex PCR; TCRdb holds only in-frame clones, not every one. This repertoire shows roughly 68,000 clones, approximately 93% found once; its top ten account for roughly 2.7%. The sample taken for sequencing was peripheral blood mononuclear cells (PBMCs). The receptors come from a human donor with classical Hodgkin lymphoma. Each CDR3 is given with its conserved first and last residue. The D gene is left open where the match is weak. Not all rows give a size; the values are once, few, many and, for expanded clones, a class.

clone_size: NA
j_call: TRBJ2-1
d_call: TRBD1
v_call: TRBV18
cdr3_nt: TGTGCCAGCTCACTTTTACAGGGGGTCTACAATGAGCAGTTCTTC
cdr3_aa: CASSLLQGVYNEQFF

clone_size: NA
j_call: TRBJ2-2
d_call: NA
v_call: TRBV25-1
cdr3_nt: TGTGCCAGCAGTGTTACTACGCCCGGGGAGCTGTTTTTT
cdr3_aa: CASSVTTPGELFF

clone_size: NA
j_call: TRBJ2-1
d_call: TRBD2
v_call: TRBV19
cdr3_nt: TGTGCCAGTAGTGACCCTTCCGGGACTAGCGGGGGGGATGAGCAGTTCTTC
cdr3_aa: CASSDPSGTSGGDEQFF

clone_size: NA
j_call: TRBJ1-2
d_call: NA
v_call: TRBV20-1
cdr3_nt: TGCAGTGCCCATAGCCCCTATGGCTACACCTTC
cdr3_aa: CSAHSPYGYTF

clone_size: NA
j_call: TRBJ2-1
d_call: TRBD1
v_call: TRBV28
cdr3_nt: TGTGCCAGCAGTTTAACAGGGGTCCTCTCCTACAATGAGCAGTTCTTC
cdr3_aa: CASSLTGVLSYNEQFF

clone_size: NA
j_call: TRBJ1-1
d_call: NA
v_call: TRBV18
cdr3_nt: TGTGCCAGCGCAGAGGGCACTGAAGCTTTCTTT
cdr3_aa: CASAEGTEAFF

clone_size: NA
j_call: TRBJ1-3
d_call: NA
v_call: TRBV10-3
cdr3_nt: TGTGCCATCAGTGAGTCGCTTGTTAGGGCAGACACCATATATTTT
cdr3_aa: CAISESLVRADTIYF

clone_size: NA
j_call: TRBJ2-3
d_call: NA
v_call: TRBV15
cdr3_nt: TGTGCCACCAGCACCGGGAGAGACACAGATACGCAGTATTTT
cdr3_aa: CATSTGRDTDTQYF

clone_size: NA
j_call: TRBJ2-1
d_call: NA
v_call: TRBV5-6
cdr3_nt: TGTGCCAGCAGCCGAGGAGCAGCGGTTTTAGGGAATGAGCAGTTCTTC
cdr3_aa: CASSRGAAVLGNEQFF

clone_size: NA
j_call: TRBJ1-1
d_call: TRBD1
v_call: TRBV10-3
cdr3_nt: TGTGCCATCAGCTACTCGTCGGATGTCCGGACAGGGGTTTTGGGGGCTTTCTTT
cdr3_aa: CAISYSSDVRTGVLGAFF

clone_size: NA
j_call: TRBJ2-5
d_call: NA
v_call: TRBV11-3
cdr3_nt: TGTGCCAGCAGCCGCGGGGCGGGGCCCCAAGAGACCCAGTACTTC
cdr3_aa: CASSRGAGPQETQYF

clone_size: NA
j_call: TRBJ1-4
d_call: TRBD1
v_call: TRBV27
cdr3_nt: TGTGCCAGCAGTTCCCTCAGGGGGCGTCGGGAAAAACTGTTTTTT
cdr3_aa: CASSSLRGRREKLFF

clone_size: NA
j_call: TRBJ1-3
d_call: NA
v_call: TRBV6-6
cdr3_nt: TGTGCCAGCCGGGACTGGAGCTCTGGAAACACCATATATTTT
cdr3_aa: CASRDWSSGNTIYF

clone_size: NA
j_call: TRBJ1-2
d_call: NA
v_call: TRBV6-6
cdr3_nt: TGTGCCAGCAGTTACGGGGGACGCGGCTACACCTTC
cdr3_aa: CASSYGGRGYTF

clone_size: NA
j_call: TRBJ1-3
d_call: NA
v_call: TRBV29-1
cdr3_nt: TGCAGCGTTGCCGGGACACGCCAAATGAACTCTGGAAACACCATATATTTT
cdr3_aa: CSVAGTRQMNSGNTIYF

clone_size: NA
j_call: TRBJ1-1
d_call: NA
v_call: TRBV6-5
cdr3_nt: TGTGCCAGCAGTTACTATAGGACAGTCGTCGAAGCTTTCTTT
cdr3_aa: CASSYYRTVVEAFF

clone_size: few
j_call: TRBJ2-7
d_call: NA
v_call: TRBV2
cdr3_nt: TGTGCCAGCACTAAGAGCCGGGTAACCTACGAGCAGTACTTC
cdr3_aa: CASTKSRVTYEQYF

clone_size: NA
j_call: TRBJ2-1
d_call: TRBD1
v_call: TRBV6-5
cdr3_nt: TGTGCCAGCAGTTACTGGCAGGGGGCTTCATATGAGCAGTTCTTC
cdr3_aa: CASSYWQGASYEQFF

clone_size: once
j_call: TRBJ2-7
d_call: NA
v_call: TRBV7-2
cdr3_nt: TGTGCCAGCAGCTTGGGGTTGGGGAGGAAAACCTTACACTACGAGCAGTACTTC
cdr3_aa: CASSLGLGRKTLHYEQYF

clone_size: NA
j_call: TRBJ2-7
d_call: TRBD1
v_call: TRBV19
cdr3_nt: TGTGCCAGTAGTTTGGGACAGGGAAGTGGAGTAAGTTACTTC
cdr3_aa: CASSLGQGSGVSYF

clone_size: NA
j_call: TRBJ2-7
d_call: TRBD1
v_call: TRBV9
cdr3_nt: TGTGCCAGCAGCGAGGGACAGGGGGCCAGGCAGCAGTACTTC
cdr3_aa: CASSEGQGARQQYF

clone_size: NA
j_call: TRBJ1-1
d_call: NA
v_call: TRBV7-8
cdr3_nt: TGTGCCAGCCGCCTCGATCGAGATGAAGCTTTCTTT
cdr3_aa: CASRLDRDEAFF

clone_size: NA
j_call: TRBJ2-1
d_call: TRBD2
v_call: TRBV18
cdr3_nt: TGTGCCAGCTCACCCACCGGGACTATTTTCTACAATGAGCAGTTCTTC
cdr3_aa: CASSPTGTIFYNEQFF

clone_size: NA
j_call: TRBJ2-3
d_call: NA
v_call: TRBV5-1
cdr3_nt: TGCGCCAGCAGCTTGGCCGGGCCACGGACAGATACGCAGTATTTT
cdr3_aa: CASSLAGPRTDTQYF

clone_size: NA
j_call: TRBJ2-7
d_call: NA
v_call: TRBV4-3
cdr3_nt: TGCGCCAGCAGCCAAGATCGGCTAGCCTCCTACGAGCAGTACTTC
cdr3_aa: CASSQDRLASYEQYF

clone_size: NA
j_call: TRBJ1-2
d_call: NA
v_call: TRBV6-5
cdr3_nt: TGTGCCAGCAGGTCCACAGGGCTCTGGGGCTACACCTTC
cdr3_aa: CASRSTGLWGYTF

clone_size: NA
j_call: TRBJ2-7
d_call: TRBD2
v_call: TRBV7-2
cdr3_nt: TGTGCCAGCAGCCCCCGGGAGGCCTTCTACGAGCAGTACTTC
cdr3_aa: CASSPREAFYEQYF

clone_size: NA
j_call: TRBJ1-5
d_call: NA
v_call: TRBV7-2
cdr3_nt: TGTGCCAGCAGCTTCGGTCGAGCGGGACTGAATCAGCCCCAGCATTTT
cdr3_aa: CASSFGRAGLNQPQHF

clone_size: once
j_call: TRBJ2-7
d_call: NA
v_call: TRBV6-5
cdr3_nt: TGTGCCAGCAGGTCCCAGCACTACTCCTACGAGCAGTACTTC
cdr3_aa: CASRSQHYSYEQYF

clone_size: NA
j_call: TRBJ2-1
d_call: NA
v_call: TRBV11-3
cdr3_nt: TGTGCCAGCAGCTTGGTAGGGACCGAGCAGTTCTTC
cdr3_aa: CASSLVGTEQFF

clone_size: NA
j_call: TRBJ2-7
d_call: TRBD1
v_call: TRBV7-9
cdr3_nt: TGTGCCAGCAGCTTGGGATTGAACAGGGGGCTCTACGAGCAGTACTTC
cdr3_aa: CASSLGLNRGLYEQYF

clone_size: NA
j_call: TRBJ1-3
d_call: NA
v_call: TRBV29-1
cdr3_nt: TGCAGCGCTGGGACTACAATGAGGAACACCATATATTTT
cdr3_aa: CSAGTTMRNTIYF

clone_size: NA
j_call: TRBJ1-2
d_call: TRBD1
v_call: TRBV6-6
cdr3_nt: TGTGCCAGCAGTTACTATCAGGGGGCGAATGGCTACACCTTC
cdr3_aa: CASSYYQGANGYTF

clone_size: NA
j_call: TRBJ2-5
d_call: NA
v_call: TRBV5-5
cdr3_nt: TGTGCCAGCAGCTTGGCCCCGACTAGTGGGGAGACCCAGTACTTC
cdr3_aa: CASSLAPTSGETQYF

clone_size: NA
j_call: TRBJ2-6
d_call: NA
v_call: TRBV21-1
cdr3_nt: TGTGCCAGCAGCAAAAGTAGGACAGGCCTCTCTGGGGCCAACGTCCTGACTTTC
cdr3_aa: CASSKSRTGLSGANVLTF

clone_size: NA
j_call: TRBJ2-7
d_call: NA
v_call: TRBV11-2
cdr3_nt: TGTGCCAGCAGCTTTGGACCGGCAGGGCCGGGGTACGAGCAGTACTTC
cdr3_aa: CASSFGPAGPGYEQYF

clone_size: NA
j_call: TRBJ2-1
d_call: TRBD1
v_call: TRBV28
cdr3_nt: TGTGCCAGCAGGCTCTCAGGGGGAACGTACAATGAGCAGTTCTTC
cdr3_aa: CASRLSGGTYNEQFF

clone_size: NA
j_call: TRBJ2-7
d_call: TRBD1
v_call: TRBV7-9
cdr3_nt: TGTGCCAGCAGCTCGACAGGGGACGCCTACGAGCAGTACTTC
cdr3_aa: CASSSTGDAYEQYF

clone_size: NA
j_call: TRBJ2-1
d_call: TRBD2
v_call: TRBV9
cdr3_nt: TGTGCCAGCAGCGTATCGACTAGCGGGAGGGCCAGCTCCTACAATGAGCAGTTCTTC
cdr3_aa: CASSVSTSGRASSYNEQFF

clone_size: NA
j_call: TRBJ2-1
d_call: TRBD2
v_call: TRBV10-2
cdr3_nt: TGCGCCAGCAGCGAACTAGCGATCTCCTACAATGAGCAGTTCTTC
cdr3_aa: CASSELAISYNEQFF

clone_size: NA
j_call: TRBJ2-1
d_call: TRBD2
v_call: TRBV6-4
cdr3_nt: TGTGCCAGCAGTGAAGGACCGGGGGGGCACAATGAGCAGTTCTTC
cdr3_aa: CASSEGPGGHNEQFF

clone_size: NA
j_call: TRBJ1-1
d_call: TRBD1
v_call: TRBV29-1
cdr3_nt: TGCAGCGTTCAACCGGACAGGGCGAGCACTGAAGCTTTCTTT
cdr3_aa: CSVQPDRASTEAFF

clone_size: NA
j_call: TRBJ2-7
d_call: NA
v_call: TRBV6-1
cdr3_nt: TGTGCCAGCAGTGAAGCATCAGGGAGCTCCTACGAGCAGTACTTC
cdr3_aa: CASSEASGSSYEQYF

clone_size: NA
j_call: TRBJ1-2
d_call: NA
v_call: TRBV5-4
cdr3_nt: TGTGCCAGCAGTACTCAGGGCCTTAACTATGGCTACACCTTC
cdr3_aa: CASSTQGLNYGYTF

clone_size: NA
j_call: TRBJ1-3
d_call: TRBD1
v_call: TRBV6-6
cdr3_nt: TGTGCCAGCAGTTACGGACAGGTGTCAGGAAACACCATATATTTT
cdr3_aa: CASSYGQVSGNTIYF

clone_size: NA
j_call: TRBJ1-1
d_call: TRBD1
v_call: TRBV19
cdr3_nt: TGTGCCAGTAGCAGACAGGGTACTGAAGCTTTCTTT
cdr3_aa: CASSRQGTEAFF

clone_size: NA
j_call: TRBJ1-2
d_call: NA
v_call: TRBV7-3
cdr3_nt: TGTGCCAGCAGCCCAGGGGCCGCCCACTATGGCTACACCTTC
cdr3_aa: CASSPGAAHYGYTF

clone_size: NA
j_call: TRBJ2-5
d_call: TRBD2
v_call: TRBV7-2
cdr3_nt: TGTGCCAGCAGCTTAGGAGCGGGAGTTGGGGAGACCCAGTACTTC
cdr3_aa: CASSLGAGVGETQYF

clone_size: NA
j_call: TRBJ1-5
d_call: NA
v_call: TRBV11-1
cdr3_nt: TGTGCCAGCAGCTTAGCGGGTAGCCAGCCCCAGCATTTT
cdr3_aa: CASSLAGSQPQHF

clone_size: NA
j_call: TRBJ2-3
d_call: NA
v_call: TRBV18
cdr3_nt: TGTGCCAGCTCACAAACTAGATCGTGGGGGGATACGCAGTATTTT
cdr3_aa: CASSQTRSWGDTQYF

clone_size: NA
j_call: TRBJ1-2
d_call: NA
v_call: TRBV7-9
cdr3_nt: TGTGCCAGCAGCTTGGCAGGGACCTATGGCTACACCTTC
cdr3_aa: CASSLAGTYGYTF

clone_size: NA
j_call: TRBJ1-3
d_call: NA
v_call: TRBV30
cdr3_nt: TGTGCCTGGATGAGGGGTGGTGGAAACACCATATATTTT
cdr3_aa: CAWMRGGGNTIYF

clone_size: NA
j_call: TRBJ2-3
d_call: TRBD2
v_call: TRBV6-4
cdr3_nt: TGTGCCAGCAGAACTAGCGGGGCCCCGGGAGATACGCAGTATTTT
cdr3_aa: CASRTSGAPGDTQYF